These T cell receptor beta chains were read from a single sample in a study of identical twins. MiXCR, run by TCRdb on the 5' RACE reads, gives a single entry per CDR3 protein. The sample lists some 600,000 distinct CDR3 sequences; roughly 7.1% were seen once. These data also formed part of another study, on yellow fever vaccine responses in identical twins.

Sequenced material: PBMCs. The receptor set was obtained from a woman aged 18-29 years in good health. CDR3s include the opening cysteine and the closing phenylalanine or tryptophan. The order of the fields is D gene, J gene, V gene, clone size, CDR3 DNA, CDR3 protein. D genes are given only for firm matches. Size is omitted from some rows. Given values are once, few, many or a class for expanded clones.

>-|TRBJ2-1|TRBV28|few
TGTGCCAGCAGGCTGGGGCTTTACAATGAGCAGTTCTTC
CASRLGLYNEQFF
>-|TRBJ1-3|TRBV20-1|few
TGCAGTGCTTTCCTTCCGGACGGAAACACCATATATTTT
CSAFLPDGNTIYF
>TRBD1|TRBJ2-1|TRBV6-4|few
TGTGCCAGCAGTAAACGGACAGGGGTTGTCTACAATGAGCAGTTCTTC
CASSKRTGVVYNEQFF
>-|TRBJ2-1|TRBV4-1|-
TGCGCCAGCAGCCAACTCTTCGGGACATCGAGTGAGCAGTTCTTC
CASSQLFGTSSEQFF
>-|TRBJ2-1|TRBV6-6|few
TGTGCCAGCAGTTATAGGGGACTCTATGAGCAGTTCTTC
CASSYRGLYEQFF
>TRBD2|TRBJ2-5|TRBV7-9|-
TGTGCCAGCAGCTCAAGACTAGCGGGGAGTGGGGAGACCCAGTACTTC
CASSSRLAGSGETQYF
>-|TRBJ1-1|TRBV12-3/TRBV12-4|many
TGTGCCAGCAGTTTCAGCACTGAAGCTTTCTTT
CASSFSTEAFF
>TRBD1|TRBJ1-4|TRBV6-5|-
TGTGCCAGCAGTAACCAACGACAGGGTCCTAACGAAAAACTGTTTTTT
CASSNQRQGPNEKLFF
>-|TRBJ2-3|TRBV12-3/TRBV12-4|many
TGTGCCAGCAGCACCCCTTGGGGAGATACGCAGTATTTT
CASSTPWGDTQYF
>-|TRBJ1-2|TRBV29-1|few
TGCAGCGCCGAAACAGGGAACTATGGCTACACCTTC
CSAETGNYGYTF
>TRBD2|TRBJ2-1|TRBV11-2|few
TGTGCCAGCAGCCCCTTGTTAGCGGGAGCCGCCTACAATGAGCAGTTCTTC
CASSPLLAGAAYNEQFF
>-|TRBJ2-5|TRBV11-1|few
TGTGCCAGCAGCCCCTACCCCGGACTGCAACATAATGAGTACCAAGAGACCCAGTACTTC
CASSPYPGLQHNEYQETQYF
>-|TRBJ2-1|TRBV4-1|-
TGCGCCAGCAGCCCCGGAGGGCGGGGGCCCTACAATGAGCAGTTCTTC
CASSPGGRGPYNEQFF
>TRBD1|TRBJ2-2|TRBV24-1|-
TGTGCCACCAGTGGCAGGGGGCGTGGGACCGGGGAGCTGTTTTTT
CATSGRGRGTGELFF
>-|TRBJ2-2|TRBV6-1|many
TGTGCCAGCAGCGTCAGATTGAACACCGGGGAGCTGTTTTTT
CASSVRLNTGELFF
>TRBD2|TRBJ2-2|TRBV11-1|-
TGTGCCAGCAGCCCCGGGACTAGCGGGGGAGAAGACACCGGGGAGCTGTTTTTT
CASSPGTSGGEDTGELFF
>TRBD2|TRBJ2-7|TRBV6-5|-
TGTGCCAGCAGTTATGGCGCGGGAGAGTCCTACGAGCAGTACTTC
CASSYGAGESYEQYF